This TCR beta chain emerged from a study of monozygotic twins with inflammatory bowel disease. Each UMI, carrying a 6-nucleotide sample barcode, came from template switching. TCRdb reprocessed the 5' RACE reads, keeping one entry per CDR3 protein, no DNA. The sample data list about 210,000 distinct CDR3 sequences. The CDR3 has 12 residues. CDR1 and CDR2 from the germline V gene are MNHEY and SVGEGT. The study, taken as a whole, reports: IBD patients share fewer clonotypes with other people than healthy twins do, especially with disease activity. Patient repertoire variability may have increased through differing immunosuppressive treatments.

A 2.5 ml blood sample was drawn per donor. A note on this clonotype: As yet, its antigen is unknown.

Sequencing was carried out using blood. The V gene is TRBV6-2 or TRBV6-3, the J gene TRBJ2-7; TCRdb names TRBD1, which stays unverified in the absence of DNA. This TCR was sampled from a human donor with ulcerative colitis or Crohn's disease, or a healthy co-twin of an affected twin (not recorded which). The CDR3 loop reads CASSPDRGEQYF.